The source of this T cell receptor (beta chain) is a study of T cells in Graves' hyperthyroidism and ophthalmopathy. Amplification of TCR beta CDR3 regions used RNA as the template. The TCR CDR3 first-round RT-PCR relied on the HTBI primer set. Using its own MiXCR run on the multiplex PCR reads, TCRdb lists one record per CDR3 protein. This table holds fewer than 650,000 distinct CDR3 sequences, roughly 14% found once. This clonotype was detected many times. Sample: blood. This TCR was recovered from a woman in her forties with Graves' ophthalmopathy.

The DNA of the CDR3 is TGTGCCAGCAGCTCCCCCCACAAATCCTACGAGCAGTACTTC. Protein: CASSSPHKSYEQYF. The chain is built from TRBV6-1 and TRBJ2-7; no clear D. This CDR3 region has 14 residues. Trimming removed 6 bases at V and 1 base at J, with 13 bases between. The germline gives CDR1 MNHNS, CDR2 SASEGT.